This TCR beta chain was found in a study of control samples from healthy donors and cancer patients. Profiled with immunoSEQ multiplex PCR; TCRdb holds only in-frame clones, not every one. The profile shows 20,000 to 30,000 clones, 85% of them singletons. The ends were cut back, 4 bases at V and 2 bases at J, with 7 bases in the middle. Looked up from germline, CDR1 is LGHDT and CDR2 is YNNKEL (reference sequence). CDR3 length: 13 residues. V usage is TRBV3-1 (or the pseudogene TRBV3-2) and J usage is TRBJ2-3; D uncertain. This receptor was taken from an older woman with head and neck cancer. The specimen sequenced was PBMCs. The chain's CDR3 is CASSPGFTDTQYF. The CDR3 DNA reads TGTGCCAGCAGCCCAGGATTCACAGATACGCAGTATTTT.